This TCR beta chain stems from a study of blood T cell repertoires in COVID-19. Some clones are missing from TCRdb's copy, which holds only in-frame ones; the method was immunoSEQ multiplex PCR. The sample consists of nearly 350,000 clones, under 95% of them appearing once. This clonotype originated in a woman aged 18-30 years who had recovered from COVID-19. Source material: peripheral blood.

CDR3 sequence reads: CASGLDGLLQETQYF. In DNA, the CDR3 is TGTGCTAGTGGTTTGGACGGACTCCTTCAAGAGACCCAGTACTTC. The gene calls are TRBV12-5 and TRBJ2-5; D may be TRBD2 (5 bases). CDR3 length: 15 amino acids. CDR1 LGHNT and CDR2 FRNRAP come from the germline V gene. V shed 1 base and J shed 2 bases, with 11 bases lying between them.